The sample holds a few counts of the clone carrying this T cell receptor (beta chain). Antigen: not known. Germline is not matched at one junction end, which may reflect a read error. This CDR3 region has 16 residues. Germline CDR1 SSHAT, CDR2 FNYEAQ (reference sequence). Total RNA, at least 5.5 micrograms per sample, came from PBMCs. The data stem from a study of blood T cells in healthy people across ages. Study-wide results and caveats: Nothing was known about donor CMV status, and this possibly confounded expanded clonotype changes.

A J-beta primer mix and a sample-barcoded 5' primer were used in a second PCR of about 6 to 12 cycles. Each single sample gave us at least 2.5 million CDR3-containing paired-end reads. TCRdb called the 5' RACE reads again in MiXCR, with one record for every CDR3 protein. The table lists about 690,000 distinct CDR3 sequences, approximately 40% of them singletons, with 25% to 35% in the top ten. The sequence was collected from a man older than 75 in good health. V is TRBV7-7 and J is TRBJ2-5, with 12 bases lining up with TRBD2. Sequencing was performed on blood. The CDR3 protein is CTSSLTRTSGAETQYF. The CDR3, as DNA: TGTACCAGCAGCTTAACCCGGACTAGCGGGGCTGAGACCCAGTACTTC.